The rows below give T cell receptor beta chains drawn from one sample of a study of CD8 T cells in Susac syndrome. One entry per CDR3 protein results from TCRdb running MiXCR on the immunoSEQ multiplex PCR reads. The sample has 170,000 or so distinct CDR3 sequences; more than 95% are singletons. Sequenced sample: CD4+ T cells from PBMCs. The receptors here all came from a human donor with Susac syndrome. The CDR3 runs from the conserved cysteine through the conserved F or W. Fields, in order: V gene, J gene, D gene, CDR3 protein. A D gene is named only where the DNA matches it firmly.

V gene: TRBV7-2; J gene: TRBJ2-7; D gene: TRBD2; CDR3 protein: CASTRGGSYEQYF
V gene: TRBV6-2/TRBV6-3; J gene: TRBJ1-1; D gene: TRBD1; CDR3 protein: CASRWDRDTEAFF
V gene: TRBV7-3; J gene: TRBJ2-5; D gene: TRBD1; CDR3 protein: CASSRRQGAGETQYF
V gene: TRBV29-1; J gene: TRBJ2-5; D gene: .; CDR3 protein: CSVVWETQYF
V gene: TRBV4-1; J gene: TRBJ2-3; D gene: .; CDR3 protein: CASSQDGASGVSDTQYF
V gene: TRBV29-1; J gene: TRBJ1-5; D gene: TRBD1; CDR3 protein: CSVRGGVNQPQHF
V gene: TRBV3-1; J gene: TRBJ1-1; D gene: .; CDR3 protein: CASSPHPVGDTEAFF
V gene: TRBV30; J gene: TRBJ1-1; D gene: .; CDR3 protein: CAWSVGGPTEAFF
V gene: TRBV7-2; J gene: TRBJ2-1; D gene: .; CDR3 protein: CASLASAYNEQFF
V gene: TRBV10-3; J gene: TRBJ1-1; D gene: .; CDR3 protein: CAITPARGNTEAFF
V gene: TRBV7-9; J gene: TRBJ1-1; D gene: .; CDR3 protein: CAALDENTEAFF
V gene: TRBV29-1; J gene: TRBJ2-5; D gene: TRBD2; CDR3 protein: CSVRGGLGETQYF
V gene: TRBV2; J gene: TRBJ1-1; D gene: .; CDR3 protein: CASKAPNTGSTEAFF
V gene: TRBV29-1; J gene: TRBJ1-1; D gene: TRBD1; CDR3 protein: CSARDRNMNTEAFF
V gene: TRBV9; J gene: TRBJ1-5; D gene: .; CDR3 protein: CASSLLGHLNQPQHF
V gene: TRBV18; J gene: TRBJ2-2; D gene: .; CDR3 protein: CASSPRQGTGELFF
V gene: TRBV10-3; J gene: TRBJ2-1; D gene: TRBD1; CDR3 protein: CAITGQGDAEQFF
V gene: TRBV4-3; J gene: TRBJ2-3; D gene: .; CDR3 protein: CASSQDSRQSDTQYF
V gene: TRBV12-3/TRBV12-4; J gene: TRBJ2-3; D gene: TRBD2; CDR3 protein: CASSLRGLAANTQYF
V gene: TRBV7-2; J gene: TRBJ2-5; D gene: .; CDR3 protein: CASSLAPNQETQYF
V gene: TRBV11-2; J gene: TRBJ2-5; D gene: .; CDR3 protein: CASSQEKETQYF
V gene: TRBV2; J gene: TRBJ2-3; D gene: TRBD1; CDR3 protein: CASSGTGDLADTQYF
V gene: TRBV20-1; J gene: TRBJ2-3; D gene: TRBD1; CDR3 protein: CSAGHRDRFTDTQYF
V gene: TRBV30; J gene: TRBJ2-7; D gene: .; CDR3 protein: CAWSSNYEQYF
V gene: TRBV29-1; J gene: TRBJ2-1; D gene: .; CDR3 protein: CSVHRDSYNEQFF
V gene: TRBV29-1; J gene: TRBJ2-1; D gene: TRBD2; CDR3 protein: CSVGQSAGAEQFF
V gene: TRBV25-1; J gene: TRBJ1-2; D gene: TRBD1; CDR3 protein: CASSEYKGAGYGYTF
V gene: TRBV5-4; J gene: TRBJ1-2; D gene: .; CDR3 protein: CASSAQGLGGYTF
V gene: TRBV2; J gene: TRBJ1-5; D gene: .; CDR3 protein: CASSSEVRVLGRAQHF
V gene: TRBV24-1; J gene: TRBJ2-4; D gene: .; CDR3 protein: CATSEGGTAKNIQYF